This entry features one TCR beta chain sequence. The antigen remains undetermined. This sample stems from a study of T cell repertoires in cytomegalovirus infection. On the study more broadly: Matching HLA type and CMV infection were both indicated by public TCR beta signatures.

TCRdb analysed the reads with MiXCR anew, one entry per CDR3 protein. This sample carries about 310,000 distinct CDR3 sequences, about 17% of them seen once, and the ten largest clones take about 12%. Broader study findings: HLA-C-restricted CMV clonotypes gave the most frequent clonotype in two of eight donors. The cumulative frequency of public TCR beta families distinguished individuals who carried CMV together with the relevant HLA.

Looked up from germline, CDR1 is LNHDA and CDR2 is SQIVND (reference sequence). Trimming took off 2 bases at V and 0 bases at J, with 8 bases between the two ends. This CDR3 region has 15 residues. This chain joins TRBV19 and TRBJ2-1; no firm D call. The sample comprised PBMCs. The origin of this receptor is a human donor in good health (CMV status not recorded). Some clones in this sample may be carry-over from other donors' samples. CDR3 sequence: CASSIRLSSYNEQFF. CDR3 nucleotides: TGTGCCAGTAGTATACGGTTGAGCTCCTACAATGAGCAGTTCTTC.